One and the same sample provided the 18 T cell receptor beta chains below, sequenced in a study of blood T cell repertoires in COVID-19. TCRdb keeps only in-frame clones here, not all; method: immunoSEQ multiplex PCR. The repertoire holds around 46,000 clones, with 70% to 90% as singletons. Sequencing used peripheral blood. Receptor source: a woman older than 75 with COVID-19, enrolled during active disease.

V and J are TRBV3-1 (or the pseudogene TRBV3-2) and TRBJ1-2; 7 bases align to TRBD1. Germline lookup yields CDR1 LGHDT and CDR2 YNNKEL (reference sequence). The CDR3 totals 13 residues. V gave up 1 base and J gave up 8 bases; unmatched junction bases: 4. The CDR3 loop reads CASSQVNRGGYTF. In DNA form, the CDR3 reads TGTGCCAGCAGCCAAGTTAACAGGGGAGGCTACACCTTC.

This chain joins TRBV19 and TRBJ2-7; no reliable D call. The CDR3 consists of 15 residues. Trimming removed 5 bases at V and 3 bases at J, with 17 bases between. CDR1 LNHDA and CDR2 SQIVND come from the germline V gene (reference sequence). Here the CDR3 reads CASSYSIQASYEQYF. The CDR3 DNA reads as TGTGCCAGTAGTTATTCGATTCAGGCGAGCTACGAGCAGTACTTC.

The V and J genes are TRBV5-4 and TRBJ1-1, with TRBD1 matching over 7 bases. Germline V gives CDR1 SGHNT, CDR2 YYREEE (reference sequence). The V segment lost 4 bases and the J segment 0 bases; nucleotides outside the gene matches: 6. The CDR3 length is 15 residues. The CDR3 spells CASSPRQGLNTEAFF. CDR3 bases: TGTGCCAGCAGCCCTAGACAGGGCCTGAACACTGAAGCTTTCTTT.

V and J are TRBV4-2 and TRBJ2-2; 10 nucleotides line up with TRBD2. V shed 0 bases, J shed 6 bases, and the junction held 13 bases outside the gene matches. Germline V gene sequence: CDR1 LGHNA, CDR2 YNFKEQ. The CDR3 is made up of 19 amino acids. As DNA, the CDR3 is TGTGCCAGCAGCCAAGATGTGGCTAGCGGGAGCGGAATGTCCGGGGAGCTGTTTTTT. Translated, it gives CASSQDVASGSGMSGELFF.

J is TRBJ1-1 and V is TRBV7-9; 7 bases line up with TRBD1. The CDR3 spans 15 residues. Germline V gives CDR1 SEHNR, CDR2 FQNEAQ (reference sequence). Trimming removed 5 bases from V and 0 bases from J; junction bases left unmatched: 6. CDR3 in amino acids: CASSTDTGVNTEAFF. CDR3 nucleotides: TGTGCCAGCAGCACAGACACAGGGGTGAACACTGAAGCTTTCTTT.

The V and J genes are TRBV7-2 and TRBJ2-5; TRBD2 aligns across 11 bases. The CDR3 has 15 residues. V lost 1 base and J lost 4; bases outside the gene matches: 2. Germline lookup yields CDR1 SGHTA and CDR2 FQGNSA. Written as DNA, the CDR3 is TGTGCCAGCAGCTTAGGTAGCGGGGGGGCAGAGACCCAGTACTTC. Its translation is CASSLGSGGAETQYF.

The J gene is TRBJ1-6, the V gene TRBV6-5; D call uncertain. The CDR3 loop spans 12 amino acids. Looked up from germline, CDR1 is MNHEY and CDR2 is SVGAGI. The ends were cut back, 5 bases at V and 5 bases at J, with 4 bases in the middle. The CDR3 DNA is TGTGCCAGCAGTCAAAATAATTCACCCCTCCACTTT. This gives the protein CASSQNNSPLHF.

The chain carries TRBV5-1 and TRBJ2-7; possibly TRBD1 for D (5 bases). Trimming removed 1 base at V and 0 bases at J, with 5 bases between. This CDR3 has 13 amino acids. The germline gives CDR1 SGHRS, CDR2 YFSETQ. This CDR3 reads CASSLQGSYEQYF. The CDR3 bases are TGCGCCAGCAGCTTGCAGGGCTCCTACGAGCAGTACTTC. Drawing the rest from reference TRBV5-1 and TRBJ2-7, the complete variable domain is KAGVTQTPRYLIKTRGQQVTLSCSPISGHRSVSWYQQTPGQGLQFLFEYFSETQRNKGNFPGRFSGRQFSNSRSEMNVSTLELGDSALYLCASSLQGSYEQYFGPGTRLTVT.

This sequence joins TRBV7-3 and TRBJ2-5, with 10 positions matching TRBD2. This CDR3 spans 16 amino acids. V gave up 5 bases and J gave up 5 bases; unmatched junction bases: 11. Germline assignment: CDR1 SGHTA and CDR2 FQGTGA. In nucleotides, the CDR3 is TGTGCCAGCAGCCCCGTGGGGGAAGCGGGAGGGGAGACCCAGTACTTC. Protein: CASSPVGEAGGETQYF. The full variable domain, rest sourced from reference TRBV7-3 and TRBJ2-5, is GAGVSQTPSNKVTEKGKYVELRCDPISGHTALYWYRQSLGQGPEFLIYFQGTGAADDSGLPNDRFFAVRPEGSVSTLKIQRTERGDSAVYLCASSPVGEAGGETQYFGPGTRLLVL.

This sequence joins TRBV10-3 and TRBJ1-4, with TRBD1 identical over 9 bases. The CDR3 is 17 residues long. Germline values: CDR1 ENHRY, CDR2 SYGVKD. J gave up 2 bases and V 6 bases, and 10 bases lay outside the gene matches. The DNA for the CDR3 is TGTGCCATCAGCCGACAGGGGGGCCCTCGGACTAATGAAAAACTGTTTTTT. Amino acids: CAISRQGGPRTNEKLFF.

This chain uses TRBV7-9 with TRBJ2-3; D is unclear. V lost 7 bases, J lost 3 bases, and 17 bases lay in between. The CDR3 is 15 amino acids. Germline-derived CDR1 and CDR2 are SEHNR and FQNEAQ (reference sequence). CDR3 sequence: CASTLYSSSTDTQYF. As DNA, the CDR3 is TGTGCCAGCACCCTTTACAGTAGTTCTACAGATACGCAGTATTTT. Using reference TRBV7-9 and TRBJ2-3 for the parts outside the CDR3, the full variable domain is DTGVSQNPRHKITKRGQNVTFRCDPISEHNRLYWYRQTLGQGPEFLTYFQNEAQLEKSRLLSDRFSAERPKGSFSTLEIQRTEQGDSAMYLCASTLYSSSTDTQYFGPGTRLTVL.

The chain is built from TRBV18 and TRBJ2-2; TRBD2 matches at 13 bases. The CDR3 contains 17 residues. J gave up 4 bases and V 1 base, and 3 bases lay outside the gene matches. Germline CDR1 and CDR2: KGHSH and LQKENI. CDR3 region: CASSPQGLAGITGELFF. As DNA, the CDR3 is TGTGCCAGCTCACCACAGGGACTAGCGGGAATCACCGGGGAGCTGTTTTTT.

The CDR3 DNA follows: TGTGCCAGCAGTAACAGGACCTATGGCTACACCTTC. It yields the protein CASSNRTYGYTF. This chain joins TRBV6-5 and TRBJ1-2; possibly TRBD1 for D (5 bases). The CDR3 has 12 amino acids. V was cut by 5 bases and J by 4 bases, with 8 bases left in between. The germline V gene has CDR1 MNHEY and CDR2 SVGAGI.

This chain's CDR3 is CASSLSGLPTTRTDTQYF. The CDR3 nucleotides are TGCGCCAGCAGCTTGTCGGGGTTGCCAACTACCCGCACAGATACGCAGTATTTT. The gene calls are TRBV5-1 and TRBJ2-3; D may be TRBD2 (5 bases). The germline V and J ends were trimmed by 1 base and 1 base, with 19 bases remaining between them. The CDR3 contains 18 residues. Germline V gene sequence: CDR1 SGHRS, CDR2 YFSETQ. Full variable domain (outside the CDR3, taken from reference TRBV5-1 and TRBJ2-3): KAGVTQTPRYLIKTRGQQVTLSCSPISGHRSVSWYQQTPGQGLQFLFEYFSETQRNKGNFPGRFSGRQFSNSRSEMNVSTLELGDSALYLCASSLSGLPTTRTDTQYFGPGTRLTVL.

The chain recombines TRBV5-1 with TRBJ2-5; TRBD1 aligns across 7 bases. The V segment lost 4 bases and the J segment 5 bases; nucleotides outside the gene matches: 8. The V gene's germline CDR1 is SGHRS and CDR2 YFSETQ. The CDR3 spans 14 residues. DNA for the CDR3: TGCGCCAGCAGCGTCTACAGGGGAAGCGAGACCCAGTACTTC. The encoded protein is CASSVYRGSETQYF.

The V gene is TRBV19, the J gene TRBJ1-5, with D tentatively TRBD1 (5 bases). CDR3 length equals 17 residues. Germline V gene lookup returns CDR1 LNHDA and CDR2 SQIVND (reference sequence). V lost 7 bases, J lost 1 base, and 20 bases lay in between. CDR3 in amino acids: CASTPMGVGGSNQPQHF. DNA of the CDR3: TGTGCCAGTACCCCCATGGGGGTTGGGGGGAGCAATCAGCCCCAGCATTTT.

The V and J genes are TRBV24-1 and TRBJ2-1; D might be TRBD1 (5 bases). The CDR3 covers 15 residues. CDR1 KGHDR and CDR2 SFDVKD come from the germline V gene. Trimming took off 4 bases at V and 0 bases at J, with 9 bases between the two ends. DNA of the CDR3: TGTGCCACCAGTGACCCTAGGGGCTCCTACAATGAGCAGTTCTTC. The encoded protein is CATSDPRGSYNEQFF.

V is TRBV6-5 and J is TRBJ2-7; 10 positions agree with TRBD2. J was trimmed by 3 bases and V by 6 bases; bases with no gene match: 2. The CDR3 has 13 residues. In germline, CDR1 is MNHEY, CDR2 SVGAGI. The CDR3 protein is CASRAGGSYEQYF. CDR3 coding DNA: TGTGCCAGCAGAGCGGGAGGGAGCTACGAGCAGTACTTC.